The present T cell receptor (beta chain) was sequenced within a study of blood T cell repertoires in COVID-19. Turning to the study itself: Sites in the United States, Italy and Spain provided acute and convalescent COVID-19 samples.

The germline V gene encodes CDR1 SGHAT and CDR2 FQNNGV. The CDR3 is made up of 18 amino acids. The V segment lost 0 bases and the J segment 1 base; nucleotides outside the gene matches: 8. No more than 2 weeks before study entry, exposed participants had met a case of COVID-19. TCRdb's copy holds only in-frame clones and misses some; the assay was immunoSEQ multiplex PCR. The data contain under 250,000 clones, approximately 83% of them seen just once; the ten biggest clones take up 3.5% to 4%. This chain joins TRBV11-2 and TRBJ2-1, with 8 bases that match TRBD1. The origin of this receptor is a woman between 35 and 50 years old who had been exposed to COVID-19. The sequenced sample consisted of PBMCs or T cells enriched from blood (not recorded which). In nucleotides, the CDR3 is TGTGCCAGCAGCTTAGATGCAGGGGGCCCCCTGTCCTACAATGAGCAGTTCTTC. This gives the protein CASSLDAGGPLSYNEQFF.